The following is a TCR beta chain sequence with its context. The antigen is undetermined. The sample is drawn from a study of shared clonotypes between healthy human individuals. Study conclusions and caveats: Although depth was large, rarefaction showed that sequencing of the sorted subsets was incomplete.

Libraries were prepared by immunoSEQ multiplex PCR; TCRdb keeps only in-frame clonotypes and omits some of them. Among under 1,100,000 clones listed, 70% to 80% were seen once. Naive CD4+ cells were CD45RA-selected; the remaining cells were memory. CDR3 length: 16 amino acids. Germline V gene lookup returns CDR1 SGHTA and CDR2 FQGNSA. V lost 5 bases, J lost 8 bases, and 21 bases lay in between. The source is a man aged 18 to 30 in good health. The chain joins TRBV7-2 to TRBJ2-2; either TRBD1 or TRBD2 may supply D (5 bases each). The sample taken for sequencing was memory CD4+ T cells sorted from blood. This sample's subset: CD45RA-negative fraction. The CDR3 loop reads CASSPLGGVARGELFF. CDR3 nucleotides: TGTGCCAGCAGCCCCCTTGGGGGAGTTGCCAGGGGGGAGCTGTTTTTT.